This passage covers 20 T cell receptor beta chains from one sample sequenced in a study of T cell clones after liver transplantation. Some clones are missing from TCRdb's copy, which holds only in-frame ones; the method was immunoSEQ multiplex PCR. The table shows 65,000 to 80,000 clones, with 80% occurring only once. The sequences come from CD4+ T cells from blood, collected before liver transplant. All receptors come from a human donor who received a liver transplant.

The rearrangement links TRBV5-1 to TRBJ2-1; D tentatively reads TRBD1 or TRBD2 (7 bases each). Germline V gene lookup returns CDR1 SGHRS and CDR2 YFSETQ. V lost 0 bases, J lost 4 bases, and 14 bases lay in between. The CDR3 is 16 amino acids. CDR3 in amino acids: CASSLAQGGVYNEQFF. CDR3 bases: TGCGCCAGCAGCTTGGCGCAGGGGGGGGTATACAATGAGCAGTTCTTC.

Comment on this clone: Other DNA sequences in this sample translate to the same CDR3. The J gene is TRBJ2-7, the V gene TRBV28; maybe TRBD1 (5 bases). Per germline, CDR1 MDHEN and CDR2 SYDVKM. Trimming cost V 2 bases and J 4 bases, with 6 bases left between them. The CDR3 extends over 12 amino acids. The CDR3 is CASSLAGYEQYF. CDR3 nucleotide sequence: TGTGCCAGCAGTTTAGCAGGGTACGAGCAGTACTTC.

Of note for this clone: Other DNA variants within this sample encode the same CDR3. The CDR3 DNA reads as TGTGCCACCGGGCGGGACTCCTACGAGCAGTACTTC. The encoded protein is CATGRDSYEQYF. The V gene is TRBV15, the J gene TRBJ2-7; TRBD2 is a possible D gene (6 bases). V shed 8 bases and J shed 0 bases, with 8 bases lying between them. This CDR3 has 12 amino acids. Germline lookup yields CDR1 LNHNV and CDR2 YYDKDF (reference sequence). The whole variable domain, filled in from reference TRBV15 and TRBJ2-7, reads DAMVIQNPRYQVTQFGKPVTLSCSQTLNHNVMYWYQQKSSQAPKLLFHYYDKDFNNEADTPDNFQSRRPNTSFCFLDIRSPGLGDTAMYLCATGRDSYEQYFGPGTRLTVT.

The chain couples TRBV5-1 to TRBJ2-5; either TRBD1 or TRBD2 may supply D (6 bases each). V was clipped by 1 base and J by 5 bases, with 15 bases between them. This CDR3 is 15 amino acids long. Per germline, CDR1 SGHRS and CDR2 YFSETQ. CDR3 bases: TGCGCCAGCAGCTTGACGGGGGCGCGGTGGGAGACCCAGTACTTC. Its translation: CASSLTGARWETQYF.

The V call is TRBV18, the J call TRBJ1-2; D remains unclear. CDR1 is KGHSH and CDR2 is LQKENI in the germline V gene. The CDR3 extends over 13 amino acids. V dropped 1 base and J dropped 3 bases, with 6 bases sitting between them. CDR3 DNA: TGTGCCAGCTCACCACTAGCAGACTATGGCTACACCTTC. Protein sequence: CASSPLADYGYTF.

The CDR3 nucleotides are TGTGCCAGCACCCAGGGGACAGGGCTAGGCTACACCTTC. It codes for CASTQGTGLGYTF. J is TRBJ1-2 and V is TRBV28; TRBD1 agrees at 9 bases. With V trimmed by 7 bases and J by 8 bases, 8 bases remained unmatched. Germline CDR1 reads MDHEN; CDR2 reads SYDVKM. The CDR3 is 13 residues long.

V gene TRBV9 combines with J gene TRBJ2-1; D is perhaps TRBD1 or TRBD2 (5 bases each). The CDR3 extends over 15 amino acids. Trimming took 4 bases from V and 1 from J, leaving 12 bases between them. Looked up from germline, CDR1 is SGDLS and CDR2 is YYNGEE. CDR3 DNA sequence: TGTGCCAGCAGCCGAGGGGTAGATTCCTACAATGAGCAGTTCTTC. Translating gives CASSRGVDSYNEQFF. Full variable domain (missing parts from reference TRBV9 and TRBJ2-1): DSGVTQTPKHLITATGQRVTLRCSPRSGDLSVYWYQQSLDQGLQFLIQYYNGEERAKGNILERFSAQQFPDLHSELNLSSLELGDSALYFCASSRGVDSYNEQFFGPGTRLTVL.

J is TRBJ1-5 and V is TRBV19; a weak D match, TRBD1 (6 bases). CDR1 and CDR2 from the germline V gene are LNHDA and SQIVND (reference sequence). The CDR3 is 14 residues long. Trimming stripped 1 base from V and 4 bases from J, with 8 bases between. The CDR3 loop is CASSIVQGNQPQHF. Here the CDR3 DNA reads TGTGCCAGTAGTATAGTTCAGGGGAATCAGCCCCAGCATTTT.

The J gene is TRBJ2-2, the V gene TRBV7-2; the D gene could be TRBD1 or TRBD2 (5 bases each). The V end lost 4 bases, the J end lost 5 bases, and 14 bases lay between the germline ends. This CDR3 region has 15 residues. Germline V CDR1 and CDR2: SGHTA, FQGNSA. The CDR3 bases are TGTGCCAGCAGCTCTGGGCAGGGACGGACCGGGGAGCTGTTTTTT. It encodes CASSSGQGRTGELFF.

The CDR3 DNA follows: TGTGCCAGCAGTGAACTTGCTGGGGCCAACGTCCTGACTTTC. This gives the protein CASSELAGANVLTF. The chain combines TRBV2 with TRBJ2-6, with unresolved D. The CDR3 spans 14 residues. Trimming took off 2 bases at V and 2 bases at J, with 4 bases between the two ends. In germline, CDR1 is SNHLY, CDR2 FYNNEI.

This chain connects TRBV28 to TRBJ1-3; no firm D call. The CDR3 contains 11 residues. Trimming left V 5 bases short and J 8 bases short, with 7 bases between. Germline loops: CDR1 MDHEN, CDR2 SYDVKM. The CDR3 DNA sequence: TGTGCCAGCAGTCCCGGGGACACCATATATTTT. It encodes CASSPGDTIYF.

The genes are TRBV28 and TRBJ2-7; the match to TRBD2 covers 14 bases. CDR3 length: 15 amino acids. The germline V gene encodes CDR1 MDHEN and CDR2 SYDVKM. The V gene end was trimmed by 5 bases and the J gene end by 5 bases; junction bases not matched to a gene: 5. CDR3 protein: CASSPGTSGSNEQYF. The CDR3 region has the DNA TGTGCCAGCAGTCCCGGGACTAGCGGGAGTAACGAGCAGTACTTC.

The J gene is TRBJ1-4, the V gene TRBV11-2, with unresolved D. Germline CDR1 SGHAT, CDR2 FQNNGV. The CDR3 is 13 amino acids. V gave up 2 bases and J gave up 8 bases, with 9 bases separating them. CDR3 nucleotide sequence: TGTGCCAGCAGCTTAACACAAGACGAAAAACTGTTTTTT. Amino acids: CASSLTQDEKLFF.

J is TRBJ2-5 and V is TRBV6-6; 12 bases are a match to TRBD1. Per the germline V gene, CDR1 is MNHNY and CDR2 is SVGAGI (reference sequence). This CDR3 spans 14 amino acids. Trimming took 6 bases from V and 7 from J; bases not matched to a gene: 6. In nucleotides, the CDR3 is TGTGCCAGCAGCCGGGACAGGGGGCAGGGGACCCAGTACTTC. Protein sequence: CASSRDRGQGTQYF.

J is TRBJ2-7 and V is TRBV28, with 8 bases that match TRBD2. Germline V gives CDR1 MDHEN, CDR2 SYDVKM. This CDR3 has 15 amino acids. V shed 11 bases and J 2 bases; nucleotides not matched to a gene: 14. The CDR3 loop is CAAGTSTLAAYEQYF. CDR3 DNA sequence: TGTGCCGCCGGGACTAGTACCTTAGCCGCCTACGAGCAGTACTTC.

The chain combines TRBV9 with TRBJ1-1; D is uncertain. Germline values: CDR1 SGDLS, CDR2 YYNGEE. The CDR3 runs 14 residues. The V gene lost 0 bases and the J gene lost 3 bases, with 9 bases spanning the gap. The CDR3 DNA follows: TGTGCCAGCAGCGTAGGAACAGCATACACTGAAGCTTTCTTT. Its protein product is CASSVGTAYTEAFF. The whole variable domain, filled in from reference TRBV9 and TRBJ1-1, reads DSGVTQTPKHLITATGQRVTLRCSPRSGDLSVYWYQQSLDQGLQFLIQYYNGEERAKGNILERFSAQQFPDLHSELNLSSLELGDSALYFCASSVGTAYTEAFFGQGTRLTVV.

This clone was recorded only once. The gene calls are TRBV15 and TRBJ2-2; no clear D gene. Trimming took 1 base from V and 0 from J, leaving 9 bases between them. There are 16 residues in the CDR3. Looked up from germline, CDR1 is LNHNV and CDR2 is YYDKDF (reference sequence). Written as DNA, the CDR3 is TGTGCCACCAGCAGAGGGGCCCGACCGAACACCGGGGAGCTGTTTTTT. This translates into CATSRGARPNTGELFF.

DNA for the CDR3: TGCGCCAGCAGCTTGAGTAGCGGGATTAACACCGGGGAGCTGTTTTTT. Protein sequence: CASSLSSGINTGELFF. V usage is TRBV5-1 and J usage is TRBJ2-2; 8 bases are shared with TRBD2. The ends lost 1 base at V and 2 bases at J; junction bases unmatched: 4. The germline V gene encodes CDR1 SGHRS and CDR2 YFSETQ. This CDR3 region has 16 residues.

This chain joins TRBV7-6 and TRBJ2-2; weak D call: TRBD2 (5 bases). The CDR3 has 16 amino acids. Germline V lookup: CDR1 SGHVS, CDR2 FNYEAQ. V lost 1 base, J lost 8 bases, and 17 bases lay in between. The CDR3 sequence is CASSLEAGLKAGELFF. The DNA of the CDR3 is TGTGCCAGCAGCTTAGAGGCGGGTCTCAAGGCGGGGGAGCTGTTTTTT.

The chain links TRBV18 to TRBJ1-5, with 7 positions matching TRBD1. Per the germline V gene, CDR1 is KGHSH and CDR2 is LQKENI. The CDR3 runs 14 residues. The V and J ends lost 3 bases and 6 bases, in that order; junction bases with no gene match: 5. In DNA form, the CDR3 reads TGTGCCAGCTCACCTCAGGGGGACCGTCAGCCCCAGCATTTT. Translating gives CASSPQGDRQPQHF.